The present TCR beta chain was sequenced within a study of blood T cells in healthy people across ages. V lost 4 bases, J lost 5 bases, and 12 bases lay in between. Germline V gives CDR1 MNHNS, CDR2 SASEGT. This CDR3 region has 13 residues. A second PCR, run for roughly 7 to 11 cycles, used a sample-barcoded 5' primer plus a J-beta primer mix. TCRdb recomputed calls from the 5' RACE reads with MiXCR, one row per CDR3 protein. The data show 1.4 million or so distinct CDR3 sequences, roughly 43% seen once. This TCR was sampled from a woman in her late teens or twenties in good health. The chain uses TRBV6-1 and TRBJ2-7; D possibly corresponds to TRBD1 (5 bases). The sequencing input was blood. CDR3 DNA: TGTGCCAGCAGTGGGCTCTCCAGGGACGAGCAGTACTTC. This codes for CASSGLSRDEQYF.